What follows are 6 T cell receptor beta chains derived from one specimen sequenced in a study of spatial heterogeneity in lung cancer. Whole-study findings and limits: Counts of expanded intratumoral alpha and beta TCRs tracked tumor mutation counts.

TCRdb processed the 5' RACE reads anew with MiXCR; each CDR3 protein has one entry. The sample yields about 650 distinct CDR3 sequences, 9.7% seen once. Their cognate antigens are unknown. The time point was: sample taken at primary tumor resection. This specimen consisted of lung tumor tissue, obtained at surgery. The source is a male donor with early-stage non-small cell lung cancer.

Within the sample, this clonotype is large. The germline gene is not matched at one end of the junction; a read error may be the cause. V is TRBV7-7 and J is TRBJ2-7, with 10 bases fitting TRBD2. CDR1 and CDR2 (germline): SSHAT, FNYEAQ (reference sequence). This CDR3 is built from 14 residues. The CDR3 nucleotides are TGTGCCAGCAGCGTAGCGGGGGGTCCCTACGAGCAGTACTTC. This gives the protein CASSVAGGPYEQYF.

This clonotype is medium-sized (0.01 to 0.1%) by share. The chain has TRBV7-9 and TRBJ1-1; 9 bases fit TRBD1. The V gene end was trimmed by 5 bases and the J gene end by 3 bases; junction bases not matched to a gene: 10. The germline CDR1 and CDR2 sequences are SEHNR and FQNEAQ (reference sequence). CDR3 length: 16 residues. The CDR3 sequence: CASSQGQGRRDTEAFF. CDR3 sequence (DNA): TGTGCCAGCAGCCAAGGACAGGGGCGCCGGGACACTGAAGCTTTCTTT.

By sample share, this clonotype is large. The V call is TRBV5-1, the J call TRBJ1-1, with unresolved D. V lost 0 bases and J lost 4, with 7 bases in between. Per germline, CDR1 SGHRS and CDR2 YFSETQ. The CDR3 is made up of 13 amino acids. DNA for the CDR3: TGCGCCAGCAGCTTGGGTACGGGCACTGAAGCTTTCTTT. Its translation: CASSLGTGTEAFF.

The V gene is TRBV5-1, the J gene TRBJ2-7; D gene unclear. The CDR3 runs to 13 residues. V dropped 6 bases and J dropped 2 bases, with 12 bases sitting between them. Per the germline V gene, CDR1 is SGHRS and CDR2 is YFSETQ. CDR3 amino acids: CASKAWITYEQYF. CDR3 coding DNA: TGCGCCAGCAAGGCCTGGATCACCTACGAGCAGTACTTC.

This clonotype was found a few times. The V gene is TRBV11-1, the J gene TRBJ2-7; TRBD1 is a possible D gene (6 bases). CDR1 and CDR2 (germline): SGHAT, FQDESV (reference sequence). The CDR3 loop spans 14 amino acids. V was trimmed by 6 bases and J by 2 bases, leaving 14 bases between them. The CDR3, as DNA: TGTGCCAGCAGTTCCGGGACACCCGCCTACGAGCAGTACTTC. This sequence encodes CASSSGTPAYEQYF.

By its share, this clonotype is large. The chain joins TRBV7-4 to TRBJ2-2; no clear D gene. This CDR3 region has 17 residues. With 2 bases removed from V and 4 bases from J, the gap between germline ends came to 17 bases. Germline loops: CDR1 SGHVT, CDR2 SQSDAQ. In nucleotides, the CDR3 is TGTGCCAGCAGCTTACGGAAGGCCGGGCGTGGCACCGGGGAGCTGTTTTTT. Its translation: CASSLRKAGRGTGELFF. Looking up the rest from reference TRBV7-4 and TRBJ2-2 gives the full variable domain: GAGVSQSPRYKVAKRGRDVALRCDSISGHVTLYWYRQTLGQGSEVLTYSQSDAQRDKSGRPSGRFSAERPERSVSTLKIQRTEQGDSAVYLCASSLRKAGRGTGELFFGEGSRLTVL.